This T cell receptor beta chain comes out of a study of T cells in Graves' hyperthyroidism and ophthalmopathy. The table lists this clonotype with many counts. From RNA transcripts, TCR beta CDR3 regions were amplified. The HTBI primer set was used in a first-round RT-PCR of the TCR CDR3. In TCRdb, the multiplex PCR reads were re-called with MiXCR into one record per CDR3 protein. The data show 500,000 to 550,000 distinct CDR3 sequences, less than 25% seen once. Germline CDR1 MDHEN, CDR2 SYDVKM. V shed 7 bases and J shed 5 bases, with 14 bases lying between them. The CDR3 length is 13 residues. The V call is TRBV28, the J call TRBJ2-5; D is tentatively TRBD1 or TRBD2 (5 bases each). This clonotype was sampled from a man between 18 and 29 years old with Graves' hyperthyroidism. Sequencing was carried out using blood. The CDR3 reads CASTPGTGETQYF. The CDR3 DNA follows: TGTGCCAGCACCCCCGGGACGGGCGAGACCCAGTACTTC. Drawing the rest from reference TRBV28 and TRBJ2-5, the complete variable domain is DVKVTQSSRYLVKRTGEKVFLECVQDMDHENMFWYRQDPGLGLRLIYFSYDVKMKEKGDIPEGYSVSREKKERFSLILESASTNQTSMYLCASTPGTGETQYFGPGTRLLVL.